This is a list of T cell receptor beta chains from one sample in a study of blood T cell repertoires in COVID-19. Data came from immunoSEQ multiplex PCR; TCRdb stores just in-frame clones and leaves some out. The table includes just over 250,000 clones, 80% to 90% detected once. The sequencing sample was made of peripheral blood. The receptor set was obtained from a woman aged 45-65 years with acute or convalescent COVID-19. The CDR3 runs from the conserved cysteine through the conserved F or W. Fields, in order: D gene, V gene, clone size, J gene, CDR3 length, CDR3 DNA, CDR3 protein. D genes are given only for firm matches. Size values are once, few and many counts, or a class for expanded clones, and some rows have none.

TRBD2,TRBV5-5,few,TRBJ2-1,15,TGTGCCAGCAGCCTTATAGCGGGAGGGTTGAATGAGCAGTTCTTC,CASSLIAGGLNEQFF
TRBD2,TRBV6-1,NA,TRBJ2-3,20,TGTGCCAGCAGTGAAGCGGTGACTAGCGGGGGACCGCTTAAAACAGATACGCAGTATTTT,CASSEAVTSGGPLKTDTQYF
NA,TRBV20-1,NA,TRBJ2-5,14,TGCAGTGCTAGTAACCCCGGACTACAAGAGACCCAGTACTTC,CSASNPGLQETQYF
NA,TRBV18,NA,TRBJ1-2,14,TGTGCCAGCTCACCACGCGACAGGTCGGGTGGCTACACCTTC,CASSPRDRSGGYTF
NA,TRBV7-2,NA,TRBJ1-1,12,TGTGCCAGCACCGTAGCGGGCATTGAAGCTTTCTTT,CASTVAGIEAFF
NA,TRBV5-1,NA,TRBJ2-3,14,TGCGCCAGCTCAAACCAGAAAATCACAGATACGCAGTATTTT,CASSNQKITDTQYF
TRBD2,TRBV7-6,once,TRBJ2-1,15,TGTGCCAGCAGCTTTGGGACTAGCCGGTATGGCGAGCAGTTCTTC,CASSFGTSRYGEQFF
TRBD2,TRBV7-9,NA,TRBJ2-3,16,TGTGCCAGCAGCTTAGGGCTAGCGGGCGGGACAGATACGCAGTATTTT,CASSLGLAGGTDTQYF
TRBD2,TRBV4-2,NA,TRBJ2-3,18,TGTGCCAGCAGCCAAGGACTAGCGGGAGGGCCTGTTAGAGATACGCAGTATTTT,CASSQGLAGGPVRDTQYF
TRBD1,TRBV6-6,NA,TRBJ2-1,13,TGTGCCAGTAAGACAGGGGGCGAAGGTGAGCAGTTCTTC,CASKTGGEGEQFF
TRBD2,TRBV5-6,NA,TRBJ2-1,16,TGTGCCAGCAGCTCGATGACTAGCGGGAGGTTCAATGAGCAGTTCTTC,CASSSMTSGRFNEQFF
TRBD2,TRBV28,NA,TRBJ2-1,17,TGTGCCAGCACCACTAGCGGGGCGGACGAGTCCTACAATGAGCAGTTCTTC,CASTTSGADESYNEQFF
NA,TRBV6-5,NA,TRBJ1-2,14,TGTGCCAGCAGTAGAGGGAACGTTAACTATGGCTACACCTTC,CASSRGNVNYGYTF
TRBD1,TRBV30,NA,TRBJ2-7,12,TGTGCCTTATGGACAGGGACCTACGAGCAGTACTTC,CALWTGTYEQYF
NA,TRBV27,NA,TRBJ1-2,12,TGTGCCAGCAGGTCCGGGAACTATGGCTACACCTTC,CASRSGNYGYTF
TRBD1,TRBV5-1,NA,TRBJ1-1,14,TGCGCCAGCAGCGACCAGGGGGGAAACACTGAAGCTTTCTTT,CASSDQGGNTEAFF
TRBD1,TRBV19,NA,TRBJ1-6,16,TGTGCCAGTAGCTTTGGGACAGGGGGATTTAATTCACCCCTCCACTTT,CASSFGTGGFNSPLHF
NA,TRBV7-8,NA,TRBJ2-7,15,TGTGCCAGCAGCTTAGAGGTCGGGGGATCCTACGAGCAGTACTTC,CASSLEVGGSYEQYF
NA,TRBV28,NA,TRBJ1-1,12,TGTGCCAGCAACCCCCCGCGGGATGAAGCTTTCTTT,CASNPPRDEAFF
NA,TRBV6-2/TRBV6-3,NA,TRBJ1-2,11,TGTGCCAGCAGTTCAGGGGCAGACTACACCTTC,CASSSGADYTF
TRBD1,TRBV27,NA,TRBJ1-2,15,TGTGCCAGCAGTTTTACACGGACAGGGTGGTATGGCTACACCTTC,CASSFTRTGWYGYTF
NA,TRBV6-5,NA,TRBJ2-7,15,TGTGCCAGCAGTTACTCTTGGCAGTTCGCCTACGAGCAGTACTTC,CASSYSWQFAYEQYF
TRBD2,TRBV30,NA,TRBJ2-3,13,TGTGCCTGCGGGAGGGACGGCACAGATACGCAGTATTTT,CACGRDGTDTQYF
NA,TRBV6-2/TRBV6-3,NA,TRBJ2-7,12,TGTGCCAGCAGTTTCGGGTCTTACGAGCAGTACTTC,CASSFGSYEQYF
NA,TRBV14,NA,TRBJ1-1,13,TGTGCCAGCAGCCAAAGGGGAAACACTGAAGCTTTCTTT,CASSQRGNTEAFF
NA,TRBV27,NA,TRBJ1-1,15,TGTGCCAGCAGTTCCAACAGGGTAGAGAACACTGAAGCTTTCTTT,CASSSNRVENTEAFF
TRBD2,TRBV10-3,once,TRBJ2-1,14,TGTGCCATCAGTGCCGGACTAGCGGGATACGGGCTGTTCTTC,CAISAGLAGYGLFF
TRBD1,TRBV28,NA,TRBJ1-6,16,TGTGCCAGCAGTTTAGGCGGGACAGACTATAATTCACCCCTCCACTTT,CASSLGGTDYNSPLHF
TRBD1,TRBV3-1/TRBV3-2,NA,TRBJ2-2,18,TGTGCCAGCAGCCAAGATTCCGGGGACAGGTTGAACACCGGGGAGCTGTTTTTT,CASSQDSGDRLNTGELFF
TRBD1,TRBV24-1,NA,TRBJ1-3,16,TGTGCCACCAGTGACCGACAGGGGGGATCTGGAAACACCATATATTTT,CATSDRQGGSGNTIYF
NA,TRBV27,NA,TRBJ1-4,16,TGTGCCAGCAGTTTATTCTTTTCGACATATGGTGAAAAACTGTTTTTT,CASSLFFSTYGEKLFF
NA,TRBV3-1/TRBV3-2,NA,TRBJ2-7,13,TGTGCCAGCAGCCCCAGGGGTTCCTACGAGCAGTACTTC,CASSPRGSYEQYF
TRBD1,TRBV4-1,once,TRBJ2-5,18,TGCGCCAGCAGCCAAGAAGGGGTGACAGGGGGCCGCCAAGAGACCCAGTACTTC,CASSQEGVTGGRQETQYF
NA,TRBV27,NA,TRBJ1-4,12,TGTGCCAGCAGTTTTGGGGGGGAAAAACTGTTTTTT,CASSFGGEKLFF
NA,TRBV7-2,NA,TRBJ1-2,13,TGTGCCAGCAGCTTTGACCAACAGGGTGCGTACACCTTC,CASSFDQQGAYTF
NA,TRBV3-1/TRBV3-2,NA,TRBJ2-1,19,TGTGCCAGCAGCCAAGCACTAGGAGGAACCCTAGGAGAATACAATGAGCAGTTCTTC,CASSQALGGTLGEYNEQFF
NA,TRBV10-3,NA,TRBJ1-1,15,TGTGCCATCAGTGACTTTCACGGCGGGGACACTGAAGCTTTCTTT,CAISDFHGGDTEAFF
NA,TRBV4-1,NA,TRBJ2-1,13,TGCGCCAGCAGCCAAGTTTCAGACAATGAGCAGTTCTTC,CASSQVSDNEQFF
NA,TRBV7-2,once,TRBJ1-3,15,TGTGCCAGCAGCCCCTCCGTACAGGGTGGAAACACCATATATTTT,CASSPSVQGGNTIYF
TRBD2,TRBV14,NA,TRBJ2-7,17,TGTGCCAGCAGCCAAGATTTGTGGGGACTAGGCTCCTACGAGCAGTACTTC,CASSQDLWGLGSYEQYF
NA,TRBV10-2,NA,TRBJ1-2,12,TGCGCCAGCAGTTACAGGAGATATGGCTACACCTTC,CASSYRRYGYTF
TRBD2,TRBV4-1,NA,TRBJ2-7,18,TGCGCCAGCAGCCACCTTGGGCTAGCGGGAGGTGAAACCTACGAGCAGTACTTC,CASSHLGLAGGETYEQYF
TRBD2,TRBV7-7,NA,TRBJ2-1,16,TGTGCTAGCAGCTTACTAGCGGGGGCCTCCTACAATGAGCAGTTCTTC,CASSLLAGASYNEQFF
NA,TRBV7-9,NA,TRBJ1-1,14,TGTGCCAGCAGTTTTTCAGGGCCCGGCACTGAAGCTTTCTTT,CASSFSGPGTEAFF
NA,TRBV20-1,few,TRBJ1-6,13,TGCAGTGCTAGTCGGGGTTATAATTCACCCCTCCACTTT,CSASRGYNSPLHF
NA,TRBV19,NA,TRBJ1-1,14,TGTGCCAGTAGTATAGCAGGGGCCCCCCCCAAAGCTTTCTTT,CASSIAGAPPKAFF
NA,TRBV19,NA,TRBJ2-1,12,TGTGCCAGTAGTACACCAGGGAGGGAGCAGTTCTTC,CASSTPGREQFF
NA,TRBV4-3,NA,TRBJ2-3,16,TGCGCCAGCAGCCAAGTACAGGGTGAGGGCACAGATACGCAGTATTTT,CASSQVQGEGTDTQYF
TRBD2,TRBV7-2,NA,TRBJ2-7,16,TGTGCCAGCAGCTTAGCGTCGCCGCGGGAGGGGTACGAGCAGTACTTC,CASSLASPREGYEQYF
TRBD2,TRBV3-1/TRBV3-2,NA,TRBJ2-6,16,TGTGCCAGCAGCCAACTGCGGGGGAAAGGGGCCAACGTCCTGACTTTC,CASSQLRGKGANVLTF
NA,TRBV20-1,NA,TRBJ1-1,11,TGCAGTGCTTTACAGGGTCCTGAAGCTTTCTTT,CSALQGPEAFF
NA,TRBV28,once,TRBJ1-5,15,TGTGCCAGCAGTTTAGGGGGCTCTAGCAATCAGCCCCAGCATTTT,CASSLGGSSNQPQHF